Listed below are T cell receptor beta chains from one sample, sequenced in a study of radiation and T cells in renal cell carcinoma. The table came from immunoSEQ multiplex PCR; TCRdb's copy has only in-frame clones and leaves some out. The sample yields around 170,000 clones, roughly nine tenths seen once. Sequencing was performed on blood, taken from a patient whose treatment included radiotherapy and nephrectomy. These receptors all come from a woman aged 45-59 years with renal cell carcinoma. The CDR3 runs from the conserved cysteine through the conserved F or W. The D gene is left open where the match is weak. Only some rows state a clone size, as once, few, many or a class for expanded clones.

j_call	v_call	clone_size	d_call	cdr3_aa	cdr3_nt
TRBJ2-1	TRBV6-5	-	TRBD2	CASAPAGGQHNEQFF	TGTGCCTCAGCCCCGGCGGGGGGACAACACAATGAGCAGTTCTTC
TRBJ1-4	TRBV25-1	-	-	CASSDISRYEKLFF	TGTGCCAGCAGTGATATCTCGAGGTACGAAAAACTGTTTTTT
TRBJ2-7	TRBV5-1	-	-	CASSQYPTDSSYEQYF	TGCGCCAGCAGCCAATACCCGACGGATAGCTCCTACGAGCAGTACTTC
TRBJ1-2	TRBV5-1	-	-	CASNPGGALEHGYTF	TGCGCCAGCAACCCCGGGGGGGCGCTAGAGCATGGCTACACCTTC
TRBJ2-1	TRBV11-1	-	TRBD2	CASSLSGGAYNEQFF	TGTGCCAGCAGCCTTAGCGGGGGAGCCTACAATGAGCAGTTCTTC
TRBJ2-5	TRBV9	-	-	CASSVGLWEGARKTQYF	TGTGCCAGCAGCGTAGGTCTCTGGGAGGGGGCGAGGAAGACCCAGTACTTC
TRBJ1-4	TRBV6-1	-	-	CASSEGWGGPGYEKLFF	TGTGCCAGCAGTGAAGGGTGGGGAGGGCCTGGGTATGAAAAACTGTTTTTT
TRBJ2-7	TRBV19	once	TRBD2	CASSITLAGTWGQYF	TGTGCCAGTAGTATAACGCTAGCGGGGACTTGGGGGCAGTACTTC
TRBJ1-2	TRBV6-6	few	TRBD1	CASSYVQGDYGYTF	TGTGCCAGCAGTTACGTTCAGGGGGACTATGGCTACACCTTC
TRBJ2-6	TRBV15	medium-sized	TRBD1	CATSKDRNSGANVLTF	TGTGCCACCAGCAAGGACAGGAACTCTGGGGCCAACGTCCTGACTTTC
TRBJ1-6	TRBV10-3	-	-	CAISEAGAYYNSPLHF	TGTGCCATCAGTGAAGCAGGGGCCTATTATAATTCACCCCTCCACTTT
TRBJ2-6	TRBV9	-	TRBD1	CASSPGTGNNVLTF	TGTGCCAGCAGCCCCGGGACAGGGAACAACGTCCTGACTTTC
TRBJ1-1	TRBV5-1	-	-	CASRLGALNTEAFF	TGCGCCAGCAGACTGGGGGCGCTGAACACTGAAGCTTTCTTT
TRBJ2-2	TRBV15	-	-	CATSRDPTGELFF	TGTGCCACCAGCAGAGACCCCACCGGGGAGCTGTTTTTT
TRBJ2-5	TRBV30	-	TRBD2	CAWSSGLAGPQETQYF	TGTGCCTGGAGTTCCGGACTAGCGGGGCCCCAAGAGACCCAGTACTTC
TRBJ2-7	TRBV6-1	-	-	CASSEAGAGSHEQYF	TGTGCCAGCAGTGAAGCAGGGGCAGGGTCCCACGAGCAGTACTTC
TRBJ2-1	TRBV7-2	-	TRBD2	CASSFILAGGLGEQFF	TGTGCCAGCAGCTTCATACTAGCGGGGGGGCTGGGTGAGCAGTTCTTC
TRBJ1-3	TRBV7-2	-	-	CASSLDPGATGNTIYF	TGTGCCAGCAGCTTAGATCCGGGGGCGACTGGAAACACCATATATTTT
TRBJ1-2	TRBV2	-	-	CASSEAWGGYTF	TGTGCCAGCAGTGAAGCGTGGGGTGGCTACACCTTC
TRBJ1-5	TRBV2	-	-	CASGLSGDQPQHF	TGTGCCAGCGGACTTTCAGGGGATCAGCCCCAGCATTTT
TRBJ2-1	TRBV9	-	-	CASSVGTLQNEQFF	TGTGCCAGCAGCGTCGGGACTCTTCAGAATGAGCAGTTCTTC
TRBJ1-2	TRBV5-6	-	-	CASSFARASGYTF	TGTGCCAGCAGCTTCGCCAGGGCGAGTGGCTACACCTTC
TRBJ2-3	TRBV7-9	-	-	CASSLEGGADTQYF	TGTGCCAGCAGCTTAGAGGGCGGGGCAGATACGCAGTATTTT
TRBJ1-1	TRBV6-5	-	TRBD1	CASSYSNRGNTEAFF	TGTGCCAGCAGTTACTCGAACAGGGGGAACACTGAAGCTTTCTTT
TRBJ2-7	TRBV5-6	-	-	CASSLTGSVGEQYF	TGTGCCAGCAGCTTGACGGGATCAGTGGGAGAGCAGTACTTC
TRBJ2-7	TRBV30	-	-	CAWLPGGVPYEQYF	TGTGCCTGGCTCCCGGGCGGGGTGCCCTACGAGCAGTACTTC
TRBJ1-2	TRBV2	-	-	CASSPWQGVGNYGYTF	TGTGCCAGCAGCCCCTGGCAGGGAGTAGGTAACTATGGCTACACCTTC
TRBJ2-1	TRBV4-3	-	TRBD2	CASSPRGGKFGEQFF	TGCGCCAGCTCCCCACGGGGGGGCAAGTTTGGTGAGCAGTTCTTC
TRBJ1-1	TRBV30	-	-	CAWSVGGDFTEAFF	TGTGCCTGGAGTGTAGGGGGGGATTTCACTGAAGCTTTCTTT
TRBJ2-2	TRBV19	-	-	CASTGNTGELFF	TGTGCCAGTACTGGGAACACCGGGGAGCTGTTTTTT
TRBJ2-2	TRBV19	-	TRBD2	CASSIAGVGTGELFF	TGTGCCAGTAGTATCGCGGGGGTGGGCACCGGGGAGCTGTTTTTT
TRBJ2-7	TRBV7-9	once	-	CASSDHRSYEQYF	TGTGCCAGCAGCGACCACCGTTCCTACGAGCAGTACTTC
TRBJ1-1	TRBV7-9	-	-	CASSLVGTNTEAFF	TGTGCCAGCAGCCTAGTGGGTACGAACACTGAAGCTTTCTTT
TRBJ1-3	TRBV5-1	-	-	CASSLAEGVNSGNTIYF	TGCGCCAGCAGCTTGGCCGAAGGGGTTAACTCTGGAAACACCATATATTTT
TRBJ1-5	TRBV7-2	-	-	CASSLDQGLRPQHF	TGTGCCAGCAGCTTAGATCAGGGCCTTCGGCCCCAGCATTTT
TRBJ2-7	TRBV5-1	-	-	CASSAGMGVQREQYF	TGCGCCAGCAGCGCGGGGATGGGGGTTCAACGCGAGCAGTACTTC
TRBJ2-5	TRBV7-6	-	-	CASAFPGNQETQYF	TGTGCCAGCGCATTTCCGGGGAACCAAGAGACCCAGTACTTC
TRBJ2-7	TRBV5-5	-	-	CASSSPGSTYEQYF	TGTGCCAGCAGCTCCCCGGGATCAACCTACGAGCAGTACTTC
TRBJ2-3	TRBV7-9	-	-	CASSLGFTDTQYF	TGTGCCAGCAGCTTAGGGTTCACAGATACGCAGTATTTT
TRBJ2-7	TRBV9	-	TRBD2	CASSVGLAGGPSYEQYF	TGTGCCAGCAGCGTGGGACTAGCGGGGGGACCTTCCTACGAGCAGTACTTC
TRBJ1-5	TRBV6-1	few	-	CASSGSNQPQHF	TGTGCCAGCAGTGGATCCAATCAGCCCCAGCATTTT
TRBJ1-5	TRBV6-1	-	-	CASRTVGGNQPQHF	TGTGCCAGCAGGACGGTAGGGGGTAATCAGCCCCAGCATTTT
TRBJ2-3	TRBV6-1	-	TRBD2	CASSWGGIPTDTQYF	TGTGCCAGCAGTTGGGGGGGGATCCCCACAGATACGCAGTATTTT
TRBJ1-1	TRBV7-3	-	-	CASSSGLGVATEAFF	TGTGCCAGCAGCTCCGGGCTTGGGGTTGCCACTGAAGCTTTCTTT
TRBJ1-2	TRBV7-6	-	-	CASSLSPARGYTF	TGTGCCAGCAGCTTATCCCCAGCAAGAGGCTACACCTTC
TRBJ2-1	TRBV7-2	-	TRBD2	CASSLVSGAYNEQFF	TGTGCCAGCAGCTTAGTTAGCGGGGCCTACAATGAGCAGTTCTTC